A selection of T cell receptor beta chains follows, all from one sample in a study of CD8 T cells in ankylosing spondylitis. TCRdb recomputed calls from the 5' RACE reads with MiXCR, one row per CDR3 protein. The table records roughly 370,000 distinct CDR3 sequences, about 22% of them present only once. The sample comprised blood, either unsorted or a sorted T cell fraction (not recorded which). Receptor source: a male donor with ankylosing spondylitis. Each CDR3 is given with its conserved first and last residue. Fields, in order: V gene, clone size, J gene, D gene, CDR3 protein, CDR3 DNA. The D gene is left open where the match is weak. Rows give clone size only sometimes, using once, few, many, or a class for an expanded clone.

v_call: TRBV7-2
clone_size: NA
j_call: TRBJ2-3
d_call: NA
cdr3_aa: CASSRYTDTQYF
cdr3_nt: TGTGCCAGCAGCCGCTACACAGATACGCAGTATTTT

v_call: TRBV5-1
clone_size: few
j_call: TRBJ1-3
d_call: NA
cdr3_aa: CASSEIQGNTIYF
cdr3_nt: TGCGCCAGCAGTGAAATACAAGGAAACACCATATATTTT

v_call: TRBV3-1
clone_size: few
j_call: TRBJ1-2
d_call: TRBD1
cdr3_aa: CASSPTGGYYGYTF
cdr3_nt: TGTGCCAGCAGCCCTACAGGGGGCTACTATGGCTACACCTTC

v_call: TRBV20-1
clone_size: few
j_call: TRBJ2-1
d_call: NA
cdr3_aa: CSVPSNLEFF
cdr3_nt: TGCAGTGTCCCCAGCAATCTCGAATTCTTC

v_call: TRBV12-3/TRBV12-4
clone_size: NA
j_call: TRBJ2-3
d_call: NA
cdr3_aa: CASSLDLPSTDTQYF
cdr3_nt: TGTGCCAGCAGTTTAGATCTACCCAGCACAGATACGCAGTATTTT

v_call: TRBV3-1
clone_size: NA
j_call: TRBJ2-3
d_call: NA
cdr3_aa: CASSQQATQYF
cdr3_nt: TGTGCCAGCAGCCAGCAGGCTACGCAGTATTTT

v_call: TRBV2
clone_size: NA
j_call: TRBJ2-7
d_call: NA
cdr3_aa: CASSEAGEQYF
cdr3_nt: TGTGCCAGCAGTGAAGCCGGCGAGCAGTACTTC

v_call: TRBV28
clone_size: NA
j_call: TRBJ2-1
d_call: NA
cdr3_aa: CASCGTIDEQFF
cdr3_nt: TGTGCCAGTTGCGGGACGATCGATGAGCAGTTCTTC

v_call: TRBV2
clone_size: NA
j_call: TRBJ2-7
d_call: TRBD2
cdr3_aa: CASSEVLAGYSEQYF
cdr3_nt: TGTGCCAGCAGTGAAGTACTAGCGGGATATTCCGAGCAGTACTTC

v_call: TRBV12-3/TRBV12-4
clone_size: few
j_call: TRBJ2-3
d_call: TRBD1
cdr3_aa: CASTPTGGRTDTQYF
cdr3_nt: TGTGCCAGCACACCAACAGGGGGACGCACAGATACGCAGTATTTT

v_call: TRBV5-1
clone_size: NA
j_call: TRBJ2-7
d_call: NA
cdr3_aa: CASSSTGTANYEQYF
cdr3_nt: TGCGCCAGCAGCTCGACCGGGACGGCAAACTACGAGCAGTACTTC

v_call: TRBV7-6
clone_size: few
j_call: TRBJ2-3
d_call: TRBD2
cdr3_aa: CASNVGGTDTQYF
cdr3_nt: TGTGCCAGCAACGTCGGGGGGACAGATACGCAGTATTTT

v_call: TRBV28
clone_size: NA
j_call: TRBJ2-5
d_call: TRBD1
cdr3_aa: CASSLRTGIVGTQYF
cdr3_nt: TGTGCCAGCAGTTTGCGGACAGGGATAGTTGGGACCCAGTACTTC

v_call: TRBV6-1
clone_size: few
j_call: TRBJ2-3
d_call: NA
cdr3_aa: CASRGQQTDTQYF
cdr3_nt: TGTGCCAGCAGAGGACAGCAGACAGATACGCAGTATTTT

v_call: TRBV6-1
clone_size: few
j_call: TRBJ1-2
d_call: TRBD1
cdr3_aa: CASRPGTDRGYGYTF
cdr3_nt: TGTGCCAGCAGGCCCGGGACAGATCGGGGCTATGGCTACACCTTC

v_call: TRBV12-3/TRBV12-4
clone_size: NA
j_call: TRBJ2-7
d_call: NA
cdr3_aa: CASSLGQASSYEQYF
cdr3_nt: TGTGCCAGCAGTTTGGGTCAGGCGAGCTCCTACGAGCAGTACTTC

v_call: TRBV7-3
clone_size: once
j_call: TRBJ2-1
d_call: TRBD2
cdr3_aa: CASSKRATSGRHNEQFF
cdr3_nt: TGTGCCAGCAGCAAAAGAGCGACTAGCGGGAGACACAATGAGCAGTTCTTC

v_call: TRBV3-1
clone_size: NA
j_call: TRBJ1-1
d_call: NA
cdr3_aa: CASSQDRVRSEAFF
cdr3_nt: TGTGCCAGCAGCCAAGATAGGGTGAGGTCTGAAGCTTTCTTT

v_call: TRBV5-1
clone_size: few
j_call: TRBJ2-1
d_call: TRBD1
cdr3_aa: CASSLGQSYNEQFF
cdr3_nt: TGCGCCAGCAGCCTGGGACAGTCCTACAATGAGCAGTTCTTC

v_call: TRBV6-1
clone_size: NA
j_call: TRBJ2-2
d_call: NA
cdr3_aa: CASIISTGNTGELFF
cdr3_nt: TGTGCCAGCATAATTTCGACAGGAAACACCGGGGAGCTGTTTTTT

v_call: TRBV12-3/TRBV12-4
clone_size: few
j_call: TRBJ2-2
d_call: TRBD2
cdr3_aa: CASSPGGLAGGANTGELFF
cdr3_nt: TGTGCCAGCAGTCCCGGGGGACTAGCGGGGGGCGCGAACACCGGGGAGCTGTTTTTT

v_call: TRBV7-3
clone_size: few
j_call: TRBJ2-5
d_call: NA
cdr3_aa: CASSTDSEEETQYF
cdr3_nt: TGTGCCAGCAGCACAGACTCAGAAGAAGAGACCCAGTACTTC

v_call: TRBV4-2
clone_size: few
j_call: TRBJ2-1
d_call: TRBD2
cdr3_aa: CASSHGGGNEQFF
cdr3_nt: TGTGCCAGCAGCCATGGGGGGGGGAATGAGCAGTTCTTC

v_call: TRBV11-2
clone_size: NA
j_call: TRBJ2-3
d_call: NA
cdr3_aa: CASSPSSSVRTQYF
cdr3_nt: TGTGCCAGCAGCCCCAGCTCGTCGGTACGTACGCAGTATTTT

v_call: TRBV18
clone_size: NA
j_call: TRBJ2-7
d_call: TRBD1
cdr3_aa: CASSPVTGYEQYF
cdr3_nt: TGTGCCAGCTCACCTGTGACAGGGTACGAGCAGTACTTC

v_call: TRBV6-4
clone_size: few
j_call: TRBJ2-1
d_call: NA
cdr3_aa: CASSESLAREQFF
cdr3_nt: TGTGCCAGCAGTGAGAGTCTAGCGAGAGAGCAGTTCTTC

v_call: TRBV29-1
clone_size: NA
j_call: TRBJ2-7
d_call: TRBD2
cdr3_aa: CSGSGSSYEQYF
cdr3_nt: TGCAGCGGCAGCGGGAGCTCCTACGAGCAGTACTTC

v_call: TRBV12-3/TRBV12-4
clone_size: few
j_call: TRBJ2-1
d_call: NA
cdr3_aa: CASSLERTEQFF
cdr3_nt: TGTGCCAGCAGTTTGGAGCGTACGGAGCAGTTCTTC

v_call: TRBV4-3
clone_size: NA
j_call: TRBJ2-1
d_call: NA
cdr3_aa: CASSQLRSNEQFF
cdr3_nt: TGCGCCAGCAGCCAACTTAGATCAAATGAGCAGTTCTTC

v_call: TRBV5-1
clone_size: few
j_call: TRBJ2-7
d_call: TRBD1
cdr3_aa: CASSSLRGTGAREQYF
cdr3_nt: TGCGCCAGCAGCTCACTCAGGGGGACAGGGGCCCGAGAGCAGTACTTC

v_call: TRBV12-3/TRBV12-4
clone_size: NA
j_call: TRBJ2-5
d_call: TRBD2
cdr3_aa: CASSRSGRASETQYF
cdr3_nt: TGTGCCAGCAGCCGTAGCGGGAGGGCCTCGGAGACCCAGTACTTC

v_call: TRBV20-1
clone_size: few
j_call: TRBJ2-1
d_call: TRBD2
cdr3_aa: CSARDMVGGNNEQFF
cdr3_nt: TGCAGTGCTAGAGATATGGTGGGAGGGAACAATGAGCAGTTCTTC

v_call: TRBV20-1
clone_size: NA
j_call: TRBJ2-7
d_call: NA
cdr3_aa: CSARGSGVGWREQYF
cdr3_nt: TGCAGTGCTAGGGGATCGGGAGTAGGGTGGCGCGAGCAGTACTTC

v_call: TRBV4-2
clone_size: few
j_call: TRBJ2-2
d_call: NA
cdr3_aa: CASSQEIGGNTGELFF
cdr3_nt: TGTGCCAGCAGCCAAGAGATCGGGGGAAACACCGGGGAGCTGTTTTTT

v_call: TRBV5-1
clone_size: NA
j_call: TRBJ2-5
d_call: TRBD1
cdr3_aa: CASNLGTGPQETQYF
cdr3_nt: TGCGCCAGTAACCTGGGGACAGGACCACAAGAGACCCAGTACTTC

v_call: TRBV18
clone_size: NA
j_call: TRBJ2-7
d_call: NA
cdr3_aa: CASSPAAGYEQYF
cdr3_nt: TGTGCCAGCTCACCCGCGGCGGGCTACGAGCAGTACTTC

v_call: TRBV6-5
clone_size: NA
j_call: TRBJ1-2
d_call: NA
cdr3_aa: CASSYAGRYTF
cdr3_nt: TGTGCCAGCAGTTACGCCGGTCGCTACACCTTC

v_call: TRBV6-2/TRBV6-3
clone_size: NA
j_call: TRBJ2-5
d_call: TRBD2
cdr3_aa: CASSYVSGRGRRETQYF
cdr3_nt: TGTGCCAGCAGTTACGTTTCGGGGAGGGGTAGGAGGGAGACCCAGTACTTC

v_call: TRBV9
clone_size: NA
j_call: TRBJ2-2
d_call: NA
cdr3_aa: CASSVRGTGELFF
cdr3_nt: TGTGCCAGCAGCGTAAGGGGAACCGGGGAGCTGTTTTTT

v_call: TRBV20-1
clone_size: few
j_call: TRBJ2-7
d_call: TRBD2
cdr3_aa: CSAAGTRVSYEQYF
cdr3_nt: TGCAGTGCTGCCGGGACTAGGGTCTCCTACGAGCAGTACTTC

v_call: TRBV20-1
clone_size: NA
j_call: TRBJ2-7
d_call: TRBD1
cdr3_aa: CSAPRQGHEQYF
cdr3_nt: TGCAGTGCTCCACGACAGGGCCACGAGCAGTACTTC

v_call: TRBV15
clone_size: NA
j_call: TRBJ2-5
d_call: TRBD2
cdr3_aa: CATSSRLAGGQETQYF
cdr3_nt: TGTGCCACCAGCAGCCGTTTAGCGGGAGGACAAGAGACCCAGTACTTC

v_call: TRBV10-3
clone_size: NA
j_call: TRBJ2-1
d_call: NA
cdr3_aa: CAISTAPLGGEQFF
cdr3_nt: TGTGCCATCAGTACAGCCCCATTGGGTGGTGAGCAGTTCTTC

v_call: TRBV7-2
clone_size: many
j_call: TRBJ1-4
d_call: NA
cdr3_aa: CASSLGGGTNEKLFF
cdr3_nt: TGTGCCAGCAGCTTAGGGGGCGGCACTAATGAAAAACTGTTTTTT

v_call: TRBV28
clone_size: NA
j_call: TRBJ2-7
d_call: NA
cdr3_aa: CASSFRQVIAEQYF
cdr3_nt: TGTGCCAGCAGTTTTAGACAGGTTATAGCCGAGCAGTACTTC

v_call: TRBV6-4
clone_size: few
j_call: TRBJ2-1
d_call: TRBD1
cdr3_aa: CASSEQGGEYNEQFF
cdr3_nt: TGTGCCAGCAGTGAACAAGGGGGCGAGTACAATGAGCAGTTCTTC

v_call: TRBV2
clone_size: NA
j_call: TRBJ2-5
d_call: NA
cdr3_aa: CASNLGTQETQYF
cdr3_nt: TGTGCCAGCAATCTTGGGACGCAAGAGACCCAGTACTTC